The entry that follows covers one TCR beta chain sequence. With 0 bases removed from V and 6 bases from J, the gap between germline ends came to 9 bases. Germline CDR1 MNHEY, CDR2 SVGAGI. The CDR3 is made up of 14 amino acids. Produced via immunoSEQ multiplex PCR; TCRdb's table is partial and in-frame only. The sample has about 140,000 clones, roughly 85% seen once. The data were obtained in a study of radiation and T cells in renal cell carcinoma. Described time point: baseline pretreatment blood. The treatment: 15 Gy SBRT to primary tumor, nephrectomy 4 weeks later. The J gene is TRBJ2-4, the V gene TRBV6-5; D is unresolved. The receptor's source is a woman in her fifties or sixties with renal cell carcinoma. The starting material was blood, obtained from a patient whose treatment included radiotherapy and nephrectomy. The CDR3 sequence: CASSYSRQINIQYF. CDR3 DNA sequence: TGTGCCAGCAGTTACTCGCGGCAGATAAACATTCAGTACTTC.